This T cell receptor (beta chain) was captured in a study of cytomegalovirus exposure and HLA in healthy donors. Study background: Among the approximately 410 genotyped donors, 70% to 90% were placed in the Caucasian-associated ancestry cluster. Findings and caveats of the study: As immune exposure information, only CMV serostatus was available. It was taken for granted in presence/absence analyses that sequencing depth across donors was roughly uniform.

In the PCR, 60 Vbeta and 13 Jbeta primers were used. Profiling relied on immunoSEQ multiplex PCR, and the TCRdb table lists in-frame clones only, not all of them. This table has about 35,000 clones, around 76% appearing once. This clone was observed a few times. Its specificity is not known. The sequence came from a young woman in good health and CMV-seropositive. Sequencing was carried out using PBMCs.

Here the CDR3 DNA reads TGTGCCACCCTAAGCCCGGACTCCTCCTACGAGCAGTACTTC. Translation gives CATLSPDSSYEQYF. The J gene is TRBJ2-7, the V gene TRBV10-3; D possibly corresponds to TRBD2 (5 bases). Trimming pared 10 bases from V and 0 bases from J, leaving 16 bases between. The CDR3 has 14 residues. The germline V gene encodes CDR1 ENHRY and CDR2 SYGVKD.